This entry lists 14 T cell receptor beta chains sequenced from one sample in a study of blood T cell repertoires in COVID-19. Here immunoSEQ multiplex PCR was the method, and the copy in TCRdb shows in-frame clones only, minus some. The sample records about 360,000 clones, about 90% being singletons. Sequencing was done on a sample of PBMCs or T cells enriched from blood (not recorded which). The receptors stem from a man aged 35-49 years in a cohort exposed to, infected with or recovered from COVID-19 (not recorded which).

The V and J genes are TRBV7-8 and TRBJ2-1, with 8 bases aligning to TRBD2. The CDR3 length is 17 residues. Trimming at V came to 1 base and at J to 4 bases, leaving 9 bases not matched to a gene. Germline V lookup: CDR1 SGHVS, CDR2 FQNEAQ. In nucleotides, the CDR3 is TGTGCCAGCAGCTTAGTTGTCGCGGGAGGATTTTACAATGAGCAGTTCTTC. It yields the protein CASSLVVAGGFYNEQFF.

The chain carries TRBV18 and TRBJ1-3; 9 bases are shared with TRBD1. The length of the CDR3 is 16 residues. Germline V gives CDR1 KGHSH, CDR2 LQKENI. After removal of 4 bases from V and 2 bases from J, the junction contained 6 bases not matched to a gene. The CDR3 region has the DNA TGTGCCAGCTCACTGTACCGGGACAGGGCTGGAAACACCATATATTTT. This encodes CASSLYRDRAGNTIYF.

The V call is TRBV6-5, the J call TRBJ2-5; 7 bases line up with TRBD1. This CDR3 region has 13 residues. J gave up 4 bases and V 6 bases, and 5 bases lay outside the gene matches. Germline V gene data show CDR1 as MNHEY and CDR2 as SVGAGI. CDR3 residues: CASRGTDLETQYF. The DNA for the CDR3 is TGTGCCAGCAGGGGGACAGACTTAGAGACCCAGTACTTC.

CDR3 bases: TGCAGTGCTAGTCAAGGGGCCAGTAACTATGGCTACACCTTC. This encodes CSASQGASNYGYTF. The V call is TRBV20-1, the J call TRBJ1-2; a weak D match, TRBD1 (5 bases). The length of the CDR3 is 14 residues. From germline, CDR1 is DFQATT and CDR2 SNEGSKA (reference sequence). Trimming removed 3 bases at V and 1 base at J, with 12 bases between.

The V gene is TRBV2, the J gene TRBJ1-1, with TRBD1 matching over 8 bases. V trimming: 2 bases; J trimming: 10 bases; junction bases outside the gene matches: 6. The CDR3 extends over 13 amino acids. Per the germline V gene, CDR1 is SNHLY and CDR2 is FYNNEI. The CDR3 is CASSEPNGQGAFF. CDR3 nucleotide sequence: TGTGCCAGCAGTGAACCGAACGGACAGGGAGCTTTCTTT.

The V gene is TRBV5-1, the J gene TRBJ2-1, with a possible D match to TRBD1 (6 bases). Per the germline V gene, CDR1 is SGHRS and CDR2 is YFSETQ. V was clipped by 2 bases and J by 3 bases, with 12 bases between them. The CDR3 contains 15 residues. CDR3 bases: TGCGCCAGCAGCTTCAGTAGGACAGTCTACAATGAGCAGTTCTTC. Amino acids: CASSFSRTVYNEQFF.

The chain links TRBV21-1 to TRBJ1-5; the D call TRBD1 from the table was never checked on the DNA. TRBV21-1 is a known pseudogene. This CDR3 region has 17 residues. The CDR3 reads CASSKEDSRDSNQPQHF. In DNA form, the CDR3 reads TGTGCCAGCAGCAAAGAAGATTCCAGGGATAGCAATCAGCCCCAGCATTTT.

The chain has TRBV3-1 (or the pseudogene TRBV3-2) and TRBJ1-3; 7 bases are shared with TRBD1. CDR1 LGHDT and CDR2 YNNKEL come from the germline V gene (reference sequence). CDR3 size: 16 residues. The trim removed 4 bases at V and 0 bases at J, leaving 6 bases unmatched. CDR3 amino acids: CASSRFRDSSGNTIYF. CDR3 DNA: TGTGCCAGCAGCCGATTCCGGGACAGCTCTGGAAACACCATATATTTT.

The gene calls are TRBV7-2 and TRBJ2-7; 8 nucleotides agree with TRBD2. Germline loops: CDR1 SGHTA, CDR2 FQGNSA. This CDR3 is built from 15 residues. Germline trimming cut 1 base from V and 1 base from J; bases unmatched to any gene: 3. In nucleotides, the CDR3 is TGTGCCAGCAGCTTAGAACTAGCGGAGTCCTACGAGCAGTACTTC. Its protein product is CASSLELAESYEQYF.

The genes are TRBV11-2 and TRBJ1-5; 9 bases are shared with TRBD1. The CDR3 runs to 15 residues. Germline trimming cut 2 bases from V and 2 bases from J; bases unmatched to any gene: 1. Germline V lookup: CDR1 SGHAT, CDR2 FQNNGV. CDR3 sequence (DNA): TGTGCCAGCAGCTTACGGACAGGGGGCAATCAGCCCCAGCATTTT. It translates to CASSLRTGGNQPQHF.

The V and J genes are TRBV11-2 and TRBJ1-2; maybe TRBD1 (5 bases). Looked up from germline, CDR1 is SGHAT and CDR2 is FQNNGV. The CDR3 runs to 14 residues. V shed 5 bases and J shed 2 bases, with 12 bases lying between them. CDR3 amino acids: CASSARAGNYGYTF. The CDR3 nucleotides are TGTGCCAGCAGCGCCAGGGCGGGAAACTATGGCTACACCTTC.

The chain is built from TRBV30 and TRBJ2-5, with D possibly matching TRBD2 (6 bases). Trimming removed 5 bases from V and 6 bases from J, with 16 bases in between. Per germline, CDR1 GTSNPN and CDR2 SVGIG (reference sequence). This CDR3 comprises 13 residues. This CDR3 reads CAWEVKGRKTQYF. DNA of the CDR3: TGTGCCTGGGAGGTGAAGGGGAGGAAGACCCAGTACTTC.

CDR3 sequence (DNA): TGTGCCAGCAGCCCACGGTCCGGATCCGCGGGCAATGAGCAGTTCTTC. It yields the protein CASSPRSGSAGNEQFF. The chain recombines TRBV7-9 with TRBJ2-1; D is perhaps TRBD2 (5 bases). The V and J ends lost 5 bases and 6 bases respectively, with 20 bases between them. In germline, CDR1 is SEHNR, CDR2 FQNEAQ (reference sequence). This CDR3 is built from 16 residues.

A word on this clone: The same CDR3 also results from other DNA sequences found in this sample. The V call is TRBV3-1 (or the pseudogene TRBV3-2), the J call TRBJ1-5; D unresolved. The CDR3 runs to 14 residues. Per germline, CDR1 LGHDT and CDR2 YNNKEL (reference sequence). The V end lost 0 bases, the J end lost 4 bases, and 7 bases lay between the germline ends. The CDR3 here is CASSQEASNQPQHF. CDR3 nucleotide sequence: TGTGCCAGCAGCCAAGAGGCCTCTAATCAGCCCCAGCATTTT.